Listed here are 18 T cell receptor beta chains from one sample, sequenced in a study of cytomegalovirus exposure and HLA in healthy donors. The study ran its PCR with 60 Vbeta and 13 Jbeta primers. Profiling relied on immunoSEQ multiplex PCR, and the TCRdb table lists in-frame clones only, not all of them. The table records over 150,000 clones, around 69% of them present only once. Sequences were obtained from PBMCs. Receptors originate from a man aged 55 to 70 in good health and CMV-seronegative.

The V and J genes are TRBV5-1 and TRBJ1-1, with TRBD1 identical over 11 bases. The CDR3 sequence is 15 residues long. Germline trimming cut 0 bases from V and 11 bases from J; bases unmatched to any gene: 9. CDR1 and CDR2 from the germline V gene are SGHRS and YFSETQ. CDR3 sequence reads: CASSLGGQGASGAFF. The CDR3, as DNA: TGCGCCAGCAGCTTGGGTGGACAGGGGGCGTCGGGGGCTTTCTTT.

This clone was recorded once. This chain joins TRBV11-2 and TRBJ2-1; D perhaps matches TRBD2 (6 bases). Germline V gives CDR1 SGHAT, CDR2 FQNNGV. The CDR3 is 15 residues long. Trimming cost V 0 bases and J 5 bases, with 11 bases left between them. CDR3 bases: TGTGCCAGCAGCTTAGATAGGGCGGGGAACAATGAGCAGTTCTTC. This gives the protein CASSLDRAGNNEQFF.

This clone appeared a few times. The chain is built from TRBV13 and TRBJ1-4; 9 bases fit TRBD1. This CDR3 spans 18 amino acids. V trimming: 2 bases; J trimming: 1 base; junction bases outside the gene matches: 8. CDR1 PRHDT and CDR2 FYEKMQ come from the germline V gene (reference sequence). For the CDR3, the DNA is TGTGCCAGCAGCTTATCTGTGACAGGGGGAAGAACTAATGAAAAACTGTTTTTT. As protein: CASSLSVTGGRTNEKLFF.

This clone has a handful of counts. This chain uses TRBV7-3 with TRBJ2-5, with TRBD1 matching 8 bases. The DNA end is a closer match to TRBJ2-7, so the J assignment may be wrong. CDR1 and CDR2 from the germline V gene are SGHTA and FQGTGA. The CDR3 is 19 residues long. The CDR3 sequence: CASSLLGGTGRGNSYEQYF. The CDR3 nucleotides read TGTGCCAGCAGCTTATTAGGGGGGACAGGAAGGGGGAACTCCTACGAGCAGTACTTC.

This clone was observed a few times. The J gene is TRBJ2-7, the V gene TRBV28; TRBD1 matches 10 bases. This CDR3 comprises 15 residues. The V gene's germline CDR1 is MDHEN and CDR2 SYDVKM. V gave up 3 bases and J gave up 6 bases; unmatched junction bases: 8. For the CDR3, the DNA is TGTGCCAGCAGTTTTTGGGGGACAGGGGTAGGCGAGCAGTACTTC. This codes for CASSFWGTGVGEQYF.

The V call is TRBV5-1, the J call TRBJ1-4; 10 bases line up with TRBD1. The CDR3 spans 15 residues. Germline trimming cut 2 bases from V and 8 bases from J; bases unmatched to any gene: 6. Germline V gene sequence: CDR1 SGHRS, CDR2 YFSETQ. DNA of the CDR3: TGCGCCAGCAGCTTCCGACAGGGGGCGAGGGAAAAACTGTTTTTT. Translation: CASSFRQGAREKLFF.

V is TRBV15 and J is TRBJ1-2; D is undetermined. The CDR3 sequence is 18 residues long. Germline V gives CDR1 LNHNV, CDR2 YYDKDF (reference sequence). V shed 0 bases and J shed 2 bases, with 19 bases lying between them. DNA for the CDR3: TGTGCCACCAGCAGAGACACGACTACCGGACGGATAAACTATGGCTACACCTTC. Translated, it gives CATSRDTTTGRINYGYTF.

V gene TRBV19 combines with J gene TRBJ1-1; D gene ambiguous. Trimming removed 1 base from V and 5 bases from J, with 11 bases in between. Germline V gives CDR1 LNHDA, CDR2 SQIVND (reference sequence). This CDR3 region has 14 residues. The CDR3 nucleotides are TGTGCCAGTAGTATAGGCCAGCCGGGGACTGAAGCTTTCTTT. Amino acid sequence: CASSIGQPGTEAFF. Full variable domain (remainder filled in from reference TRBV19 and TRBJ1-1): DGGITQSPKYLFRKEGQNVTLSCEQNLNHDAMYWYRQDPGQGLRLIYYSQIVNDFQKGDIAEGYSVSREKKESFPLTVTSAQKNPTAFYLCASSIGQPGTEAFFGQGTRLTVV.

The rearrangement joins TRBV4-2 to TRBJ2-7; the match to TRBD1 covers 8 bases. Germline V gives CDR1 LGHNA, CDR2 YNFKEQ. V trimming: 0 bases; J trimming: 0 bases; junction bases outside the gene matches: 4. The length of the CDR3 is 16 residues. The CDR3 DNA sequence: TGTGCCAGCAGCCAAGATGGTGGGACAGGCTCCTACGAGCAGTACTTC. This encodes CASSQDGGTGSYEQYF.

The chain employs TRBV28 and TRBJ2-5, with D maybe TRBD1 (5 bases). Germline values: CDR1 MDHEN, CDR2 SYDVKM. Trimming pared 6 bases from V and 4 bases from J, leaving 15 bases between. The CDR3 has 14 amino acids. Here the CDR3 DNA reads TGTGCCAGCAGAGACAGCTACCAGGGAGAGACCCAGTACTTC. This gives the protein CASRDSYQGETQYF.

Worth noting for this clone: Other DNA variants within this sample encode the same CDR3. This chain uses TRBV7-2 with TRBJ2-5; D not resolved. CDR3 size: 13 residues. The V gene's germline CDR1 is SGHTA and CDR2 FQGNSA. The V end lost 5 bases, the J end lost 5 bases, and 12 bases lay between the germline ends. CDR3 DNA: TGTGCCAGCAGCGTGAACCTAAAGGAGACCCAGTACTTC. Its translation: CASSVNLKETQYF.

This sequence joins TRBV10-3 and TRBJ2-2; 7 nucleotides agree with TRBD1. CDR3 size: 15 residues. CDR1 is ENHRY, CDR2 SYGVKD, per germline. J lost 1 base, V lost 7 bases, and 6 bases had no gene match. CDR3 in amino acids: CAIKSGQENTGELFF. The CDR3 DNA is TGTGCCATCAAGAGTGGACAGGAGAACACCGGGGAGCTGTTTTTT.

The J gene is TRBJ2-5, the V gene TRBV7-8, with 7 bases identical to TRBD2. The CDR3 spans 17 residues. V lost 0 bases and J lost 5; bases outside the gene matches: 12. Germline-derived CDR1 and CDR2 are SGHVS and FQNEAQ. DNA for the CDR3: TGTGCCAGCAGCTTAGCGTACTGGGCGGGGGTCGGGGAGACCCAGTACTTC. Protein product: CASSLAYWAGVGETQYF.

This chain joins TRBV6-6 and TRBJ2-5, with TRBD1 matching 8 bases. Per germline, CDR1 MNHNY and CDR2 SVGAGI (reference sequence). V was pared by 1 base and J by 4 bases, with 8 bases of the junction left unmatched. CDR3 length: 16 residues. CDR3 sequence reads: CASSYYAPTGAETQYF. Here the CDR3 DNA reads TGTGCCAGCAGTTACTACGCTCCGACAGGGGCAGAGACCCAGTACTTC.

This chain links TRBV7-2 with TRBJ2-7, with 10 bases lining up with TRBD2. The CDR3 length is 14 residues. Trimming took 8 bases from V and 3 from J; bases not matched to a gene: 7. Germline V gene sequence: CDR1 SGHTA, CDR2 FQGNSA. This CDR3 is CASSKGLASYEQYF. In nucleotides, the CDR3 is TGTGCCAGCTCTAAGGGACTAGCGAGCTACGAGCAGTACTTC.

The rearrangement links TRBV11-3 to TRBJ2-1; 10 positions match TRBD1. CDR3 length: 17 amino acids. The V and J ends lost 0 bases and 6 bases, in that order; junction bases with no gene match: 8. The germline V gene encodes CDR1 SGHNT and CDR2 YENEEA. CDR3 DNA sequence: TGTGCCAGCAGCTTAGACGGGGGAGGGACAGGGGCCAATGAGCAGTTCTTC. It yields the protein CASSLDGGGTGANEQFF.

This sequence joins TRBV6-6 and TRBJ1-5; TRBD1 agrees at 7 bases. This CDR3 has 15 amino acids. Germline values: CDR1 MNHNY, CDR2 SVGAGI (reference sequence). The junction had 4 bases not matched to a gene; V was cut back by 5 bases and J by 0 bases. The CDR3 coding sequence is TGTGCCAGCAGTGCCGGGACAGTTAGCAATCAGCCCCAGCATTTT. Protein product: CASSAGTVSNQPQHF.

This clone was seen a handful of times. V and J are TRBV5-4 and TRBJ2-4, with D perhaps TRBD1 (5 bases). The CDR3 length is 15 residues. The V gene lost 4 bases and the J gene lost 3 bases, with 14 bases spanning the gap. The V gene's germline CDR1 is SGHNT and CDR2 YYREEE (reference sequence). In DNA, the CDR3 is TGTGCCAGCAGCGAGTCAGGGTTGAGCAAAAACATTCAGTACTTC. Its protein is CASSESGLSKNIQYF. Full variable domain (missing parts from reference TRBV5-4 and TRBJ2-4): ETGVTQSPTHLIKTRGQQVTLRCSSQSGHNTVSWYQQALGQGPQFIFQYYREEENGRGNFPPRFSGLQFPNYSSELNVNALELDDSALYLCASSESGLSKNIQYFGAGTRLSVL.